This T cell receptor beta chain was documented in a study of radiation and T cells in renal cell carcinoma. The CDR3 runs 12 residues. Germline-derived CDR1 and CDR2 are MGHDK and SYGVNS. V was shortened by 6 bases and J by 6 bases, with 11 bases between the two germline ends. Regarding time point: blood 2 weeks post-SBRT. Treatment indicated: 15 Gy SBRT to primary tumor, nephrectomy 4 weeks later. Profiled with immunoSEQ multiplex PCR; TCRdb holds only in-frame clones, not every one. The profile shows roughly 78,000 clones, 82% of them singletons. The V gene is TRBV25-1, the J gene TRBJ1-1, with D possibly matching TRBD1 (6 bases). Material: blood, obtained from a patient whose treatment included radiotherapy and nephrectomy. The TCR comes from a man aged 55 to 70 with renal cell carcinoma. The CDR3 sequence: CASRGAFPEAFF. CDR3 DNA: TGTGCCAGCAGGGGGGCGTTCCCTGAAGCTTTCTTT.